The 30 T cell receptor beta chains reported below all come from one sample, sequenced in a study of OX40 agonist ivuxolimab in advanced cancers. Sequencing used immunoSEQ multiplex PCR; TCRdb keeps in-frame clones, though not all of them. The table records approximately 60,000 clones, 70% to 85% of them present only once. The specimen was CD4+ or CD8+ T cells sorted from blood, collected in a trial of the OX40 agonist ivuxolimab. Every receptor here comes from an adult with an advanced solid tumor such as melanoma, head and neck, liver or kidney cancer.

This chain connects TRBV7-6 to TRBJ2-2; no clear D gene. The CDR3 consists of 14 residues. Trimming stripped 1 base from V and 7 bases from J, with 10 bases between. The germline gives CDR1 SGHVS, CDR2 FNYEAQ. The CDR3 DNA is TGTGCCAGCAGCTTAGGGGCGACGAACGGGGAGCTGTTTTTT. This encodes CASSLGATNGELFF.

The CDR3 DNA reads TGCGCCAGCAGCTCTAGCGGGGTCGAGCAGTTCTTC. Protein sequence: CASSSSGVEQFF. V and J are TRBV5-1 and TRBJ2-1, with 9 bases lining up with TRBD2. CDR1 and CDR2 from the germline V gene are SGHRS and YFSETQ. CDR3 size: 12 residues. V was pared by 3 bases and J by 10 bases, with 2 bases of the junction left unmatched.

The rearrangement joins TRBV9 to TRBJ1-2, with D hard to call. V shed 3 bases and J shed 2 bases, with 14 bases lying between them. The CDR3 spans 15 residues. The germline V gene encodes CDR1 SGDLS and CDR2 YYNGEE. This chain's CDR3 is CASSALGNGNYGYTF. CDR3 coding DNA: TGTGCCAGCAGCGCCCTAGGTAACGGAAACTATGGCTACACCTTC.

The rearrangement joins TRBV7-3 to TRBJ2-5; D may match TRBD1 or TRBD2 (5 bases each). Between the trimmed V and J ends, which lost 2 bases and 4 bases, there was a span of 11 bases. The CDR3 covers 14 residues. The germline CDR1 and CDR2 sequences are SGHTA and FQGTGA. CDR3 nucleotide sequence: TGTGCCAGCAGCTTAGGCGGGCAGGGAGAGACCCAGTACTTC. Protein sequence: CASSLGGQGETQYF.

The rearrangement joins TRBV10-2 to TRBJ1-3; a weak D match, TRBD1 (5 bases). This CDR3 has 13 residues. CDR1 is WSHSY, CDR2 SAAADI, per germline. The germline V and J ends were trimmed by 11 bases and 0 bases, with 11 bases remaining between them. The CDR3 coding sequence is TGCGCCGCGAGGGGTAGCTCTGGAAACACCATATATTTT. It encodes CAARGSSGNTIYF.

The genes are TRBV11-2 and TRBJ2-3; 9 nucleotides line up with TRBD2. The CDR3 consists of 19 residues. J gave up 0 bases and V 2 bases, and 12 bases lay outside the gene matches. Germline values: CDR1 SGHAT, CDR2 FQNNGV. The CDR3 nucleotides are TGTGCCAGCAGCTTACGCTTAGGTAGCGGGAGTGGGAGCACAGATACGCAGTATTTT. As protein: CASSLRLGSGSGSTDTQYF.

This sequence joins TRBV11-2 and TRBJ2-1; 11 bases agree with TRBD2. V shed 6 bases, J shed 5 bases, and the junction held 9 bases outside the gene matches. Germline CDR1 and CDR2: SGHAT and FQNNGV. CDR3 length equals 16 residues. The CDR3 coding sequence is TGTGCCAGCAGTAAGGGCGTAGCGGGGGGGCACAATGAGCAGTTCTTC. Its translation: CASSKGVAGGHNEQFF.

The chain is built from TRBV19 and TRBJ2-4; 9 bases agree with TRBD1. J was trimmed by 4 bases and V by 4 bases; bases with no gene match: 8. This CDR3 is 16 amino acids long. Germline-derived CDR1 and CDR2 are LNHDA and SQIVND (reference sequence). This CDR3 reads CASSNPGQGDKNIQYF. The CDR3 DNA follows: TGTGCCAGTAGTAACCCGGGACAGGGAGATAAAAACATTCAGTACTTC. Complete variable domain (other parts from reference TRBV19 and TRBJ2-4): DGGITQSPKYLFRKEGQNVTLSCEQNLNHDAMYWYRQDPGQGLRLIYYSQIVNDFQKGDIAEGYSVSREKKESFPLTVTSAQKNPTAFYLCASSNPGQGDKNIQYFGAGTRLSVL.

CDR3 coding DNA: TGTGCCAGCAGCGAAAATAGAGGTATCGGTGAAAAACTGTTTTTT. Protein sequence: CASSENRGIGEKLFF. The rearrangement joins TRBV5-8 to TRBJ1-4; no definite D call. Germline-derived CDR1 and CDR2 are SGHTS and YDEGEE. V was shortened by 4 bases and J by 7 bases, with 17 bases between the two germline ends. The CDR3 length is 15 residues. Together with reference TRBV5-8 and TRBJ1-4, the CDR3 gives the full variable domain: EAGVTQSPTHLIKTRGQQATLRCSPISGHTSVYWYQQALGLGLQFLLWYDEGEERNRGNFPPRFSGRQFPNYSSELNVNALELEDSALYLCASSENRGIGEKLFFGSGTQLSVL.

The chain employs TRBV7-2 and TRBJ2-5; tentative D call: TRBD2 (6 bases). The CDR3 has 17 amino acids. The ends were cut back, 1 base at V and 2 bases at J, with 17 bases in the middle. Germline CDR1 reads SGHTA; CDR2 reads FQGNSA. CDR3 sequence: CASSLEGRLALQETQYF. The DNA of the CDR3 is TGTGCCAGCAGCTTAGAGGGGCGGCTAGCGCTGCAAGAGACCCAGTACTTC.

The chain couples TRBV27 to TRBJ2-1; 11 bases are shared with TRBD2. V dropped 1 base and J dropped 5; count of bases not matched to a gene: 4. The CDR3 is made up of 16 amino acids. From germline, CDR1 is MNHEY and CDR2 SMNVEV (reference sequence). The CDR3 nucleotides are TGTGCCAGCAGTTTATGGGCTAGCGGGGGGAACAATGAGCAGTTCTTC. Its translation is CASSLWASGGNNEQFF.

The V and J genes are TRBV10-3 and TRBJ1-1; D is possibly TRBD1 (6 bases). The CDR3 has 12 residues. The V end lost 3 bases, the J end lost 5 bases, and 7 bases lay between the germline ends. CDR1 and CDR2 (germline): ENHRY, SYGVKD. DNA of the CDR3: TGTGCCATCAGTGACGACAGGACTGAAGCTTTCTTT. The encoded protein is CAISDDRTEAFF.

This clone has only one observation. The V and J genes are TRBV5-5 and TRBJ1-3, with D possibly matching TRBD1 (6 bases). CDR3 length equals 15 residues. Trimming left V 0 bases short and J 3 bases short, with 10 bases between. CDR1 and CDR2 from the germline V gene are SGHKS and YYEKEE (reference sequence). This CDR3 is CASSLVQGGGNTIYF. The DNA for the CDR3 is TGTGCCAGCAGCTTGGTACAGGGAGGTGGAAACACCATATATTTT.

The V gene is TRBV29-1, the J gene TRBJ2-6, with a weak D call TRBD2 (5 bases). The CDR3 length is 15 residues. Germline V gives CDR1 SQVTM, CDR2 ANQGSEA. Trimming cost V 6 bases and J 0 bases, with 12 bases left between them. The CDR3 nucleotides read TGCAGCGTCCGGGATCCCTCCTCTGGGGCCAACGTCCTGACTTTC. Translation gives CSVRDPSSGANVLTF.

This clone was counted between two and nine times. The chain has TRBV6-6 and TRBJ1-1, with a weak D call TRBD1 (6 bases). The CDR3 loop spans 13 amino acids. Trimming removed 6 bases from V and 1 base from J, with 9 bases in between. Germline CDR1 MNHNY, CDR2 SVGAGI (reference sequence). The CDR3 loop is CASRQGQNTEAFF. The CDR3 nucleotides read TGTGCCAGCAGACAGGGACAGAACACTGAAGCTTTCTTT.

J is TRBJ1-2 and V is TRBV27, with 11 bases aligning to TRBD1. V lost 4 bases, J lost 3 bases, and 16 bases stayed unmatched. CDR1 MNHEY and CDR2 SMNVEV come from the germline V gene (reference sequence). This CDR3 region has 19 residues. The CDR3, as DNA: TGTGCCAGCAGTTCCCAACTACCGGGACAGGGACAGGGGGACTATGGCTACACCTTC. It is translated as CASSSQLPGQGQGDYGYTF.

The CDR3 bases are TGTGCCAGCAGCAAGGGACAGCTTTATGGCTACACCTTC. This sequence encodes CASSKGQLYGYTF. The rearrangement uses TRBV7-8 and TRBJ1-2; TRBD1 aligns across 7 bases. The CDR3 has 13 residues. The germline CDR1 and CDR2 sequences are SGHVS and FQNEAQ. The trim removed 5 bases at V and 5 bases at J, leaving 5 bases unmatched.

The chain recombines TRBV5-1 with TRBJ2-5, with a possible D match to TRBD2 (5 bases). The CDR3 length is 15 residues. From germline, CDR1 is SGHRS and CDR2 YFSETQ. V lost 4 bases and J 1 base, leaving 14 bases between the germline ends. CDR3 in DNA: TGCGCCAGCAGCAGATCTAGCAGACCCCAAGAGACCCAGTACTTC. Amino acid sequence: CASSRSSRPQETQYF.

The V and J genes are TRBV4-1 and TRBJ2-2, with 7 bases that match TRBD2. Trimming removed 0 bases from V and 5 bases from J; junction bases left unmatched: 9. Germline CDR1 is MGHRA and CDR2 is YSYEKL. There are 17 residues in the CDR3. CDR3 DNA: TGCGCCAGCAGCCAAGATCGAGTCGGGAGGCCTACCGGGGAGCTGTTTTTT. This translates into CASSQDRVGRPTGELFF.

This clone came up once. The chain joins TRBV18 to TRBJ2-1; TRBD2 might be the D (5 bases). This CDR3 contains 15 residues. The germline CDR1 and CDR2 sequences are KGHSH and LQKENI. V gave up 1 base and J gave up 7 bases, with 14 bases separating them. For the CDR3, the DNA is TGTGCCAGCTCACCACAAACTAGATTTTGGAATGAGCAGTTCTTC. Amino acids: CASSPQTRFWNEQFF. The entire variable domain, with the rest obtained from reference TRBV18 and TRBJ2-1, is as follows: NAGVMQNPRHLVRRRGQEARLRCSPMKGHSHVYWYRQLPEEGLKFMVYLQKENIIDESGMPKERFSAEFPKEGPSILRIQQVVRGDSAAYFCASSPQTRFWNEQFFGPGTRLTVL.

The genes are TRBV7-2 and TRBJ1-5; D is undetermined. There are 13 residues in the CDR3. CDR1 is SGHTA and CDR2 is FQGNSA in the germline V gene. V lost 3 bases to trimming and J lost 6 bases, with 9 bases between them. The CDR3 DNA follows: TGTGCCAGCAGCTTTTTGGTGGCTCAGCCCCAGCATTTT. Its protein is CASSFLVAQPQHF.

This chain joins TRBV5-6 and TRBJ1-2; D is possibly TRBD1 (5 bases). Trimming removed 5 bases at V and 5 bases at J, with 16 bases between. The CDR3 is 14 residues long. Per germline, CDR1 SGHDT and CDR2 YYEEEE. CDR3 protein: CASRSAGMGYGYTF. In nucleotides, the CDR3 is TGTGCCAGCAGGTCGGCAGGGATGGGGTATGGCTACACCTTC.

The chain couples TRBV7-8 to TRBJ2-1; perhaps D is TRBD1 or TRBD2 (7 bases each). Trimming took 2 bases from V and 8 from J, leaving 19 bases between them. The CDR3 covers 16 residues. Germline loops: CDR1 SGHVS, CDR2 FQNEAQ. Here the CDR3 reads CASSLRSGGVWHEQFF. The CDR3, as DNA: TGTGCCAGCAGCTTAAGGTCAGGGGGGGTATGGCATGAGCAGTTCTTC.

This clone was counted between two and nine times. This rearrangement joins TRBV9 to TRBJ1-3; TRBD1 matches at 7 bases. This CDR3 spans 15 amino acids. V gave up 0 bases and J gave up 2 bases; unmatched junction bases: 2. Germline V gene sequence: CDR1 SGDLS, CDR2 YYNGEE. CDR3 residues: CASSVGQGPGNTIYF. For the CDR3, the DNA is TGTGCCAGCAGCGTAGGACAGGGACCTGGAAACACCATATATTTT.

The chain employs TRBV28 and TRBJ1-1, with a possible D match to TRBD1 (6 bases). Between the trimmed V and J ends, which lost 7 bases and 4 bases, there was a span of 19 bases. Germline V gives CDR1 MDHEN, CDR2 SYDVKM. The length of the CDR3 is 15 residues. The CDR3 spells CASTLSRGGGTEAFF. Written as DNA, the CDR3 is TGTGCCAGCACCTTAAGTAGGGGGGGAGGCACTGAAGCTTTCTTT.

This chain joins TRBV15 and TRBJ1-4, with no clear D. Trimming shortened V by 0 bases and J by 8 bases, and 7 bases separated the two germline ends. Germline V gives CDR1 LNHNV, CDR2 YYDKDF (reference sequence). This CDR3 is built from 13 residues. CDR3 residues: CATSRENREKLFF. Written as DNA, the CDR3 is TGTGCCACCAGCAGAGAAAACAGAGAAAAACTGTTTTTT.

The CDR3 spells CASSLRPSVQYF. CDR3 nucleotides: TGTGCCAGCAGCTTACGCCCTTCGGTGCAGTACTTC. The rearrangement joins TRBV13 to TRBJ2-5; D remains ambiguous. Trimming shortened V by 2 bases and J by 11 bases, and 12 bases separated the two germline ends. The CDR3 loop spans 12 amino acids. CDR1 PRHDT and CDR2 FYEKMQ come from the germline V gene (reference sequence).

The chain recombines TRBV5-1 with TRBJ2-1, with 9 bases aligning to TRBD2. Unmatched junction bases numbered 6, after V lost 1 base and J lost 7 bases. This CDR3 spans 15 amino acids. The V gene's germline CDR1 is SGHRS and CDR2 YFSETQ. The CDR3, as DNA: TGCGCCAGCAGCTTGCGGCGGGAGGGCCTGAATGAGCAGTTCTTC. It encodes CASSLRREGLNEQFF.

The chain has TRBV29-1 and TRBJ1-2; D perhaps matches TRBD1 (6 bases). CDR1 and CDR2 from the germline V gene are SQVTM and ANQGSEA. CDR3 length: 16 residues. V was clipped by 3 bases and J by 5 bases, with 22 bases between them. Here the CDR3 reads CSVEGRGQQGVYGYTF. The CDR3 bases are TGCAGCGTTGAGGGAAGGGGCCAACAGGGAGTTTATGGCTACACCTTC.

The genes are TRBV20-1 and TRBJ2-1; 12 nucleotides agree with TRBD2. Germline V lookup: CDR1 DFQATT, CDR2 SNEGSKA (reference sequence). The CDR3 totals 11 residues. The junction had 1 base not matched to a gene; V was cut back by 6 bases and J by 10 bases. The CDR3 here is CSATSGGEQFF. In nucleotides, the CDR3 is TGCAGTGCAACTAGCGGGGGGGAGCAGTTCTTC.